This is a list of T cell receptor beta chains from one sample in a study of blood T cells in healthy people across ages. From the 5' RACE reads, TCRdb called clonotypes with MiXCR, one entry per CDR3 protein. The data show some 1.8 million distinct CDR3 sequences, roughly two fifths seen once. The specimen sequenced was blood. The receptors derive from a human donor in good health. Each CDR3 is given with its conserved first and last residue. D genes are given only for firm matches. Size is omitted from some rows. Given values are once, few, many or a class for expanded clones.

TRBD2,TRBJ2-1,TRBV27,-,CASSPRTSGGAVEQFF,TGTGCCAGCAGCCCCCGGACTAGCGGGGGGGCCGTTGAGCAGTTCTTC
TRBD1,TRBJ1-5,TRBV7-9,-,CASSLGSGGGRPQHF,TGTGCCAGCAGCTTAGGTTCAGGGGGGGGTCGGCCCCAGCATTTT
-,TRBJ2-6,TRBV15,few,CATSRDVSASSGANVLTF,TGTGCCACCAGCAGAGATGTTTCCGCCAGCTCTGGGGCCAACGTCCTGACTTTC
-,TRBJ2-4,TRBV15,few,CATSRMMTEEKNIQYF,TGTGCCACCAGCAGAATGATGACCGAAGAGAAAAACATTCAGTACTTC
TRBD2,TRBJ2-3,TRBV18,-,CASSPSGGAVSTDTQYF,TGTGCCAGCTCGCCTAGCGGGGGGGCCGTAAGCACAGATACGCAGTATTTT
TRBD1,TRBJ2-7,TRBV2,-,CASSGTEFPGGSYNEQYF,TGTGCCAGTTCCGGGACAGAATTCCCCGGTGGATCCTACAATGAGCAGTACTTC
-,TRBJ2-5,TRBV20-1,-,CSANTPPGLETQYF,TGCAGTGCTAACACCCCACCCGGGTTAGAGACCCAGTACTTC
-,TRBJ2-6,TRBV20-1,-,CSARAGQQISGANVLTF,TGCAGTGCTAGAGCGGGCCAACAAATCTCTGGGGCCAACGTCCTGACTTTC
-,TRBJ2-7,TRBV7-2,few,CASSLAAGYSYEQYF,TGTGCCAGCAGCTTAGCCGCAGGGTACTCCTACGAGCAGTACTTC
-,TRBJ1-1,TRBV12-3/TRBV12-4,-,CASILIYANTEAFF,TGTGCCAGCATACTGATTTATGCGAACACTGAAGCTTTCTTT
-,TRBJ2-5,TRBV20-1,-,CSASHETQYF,TGCAGTGCTAGCCATGAGACCCAGTACTTC
TRBD1,TRBJ2-3,TRBV7-2,few,CASSTRQGGTQYF,TGTGCCAGCAGCACCCGACAGGGGGGTACGCAGTATTTT
-,TRBJ2-5,TRBV5-1,-,CASSRPQYQETQYF,TGCGCCAGCAGCCGTCCCCAGTACCAAGAGACCCAGTACTTC
-,TRBJ2-1,TRBV9,-,CASSNPLTGYSSYEQFF,TGTGCCAGCAGCAATCCCCTCACAGGGTACAGCTCCTACGAGCAGTTCTTC
-,TRBJ1-1,TRBV5-1,few,CASSLEGHSNTEAFF,TGCGCCAGCAGCTTGGAGGGACATTCGAACACTGAAGCTTTCTTT
-,TRBJ2-3,TRBV5-1,-,CASSLAPGDNANTQYF,TGCGCCAGCAGCTTGGCTCCAGGGGATAATGCGAATACGCAGTATTTT
-,TRBJ2-3,TRBV24-1,-,CATSDQGNFDTQYF,TGTGCCACCAGTGATCAGGGTAATTTCGATACGCAGTATTTT
-,TRBJ2-3,TRBV7-2,few,CASTESIPAGNTQYF,TGTGCCAGCACCGAAAGCATTCCCGCAGGGAATACGCAGTATTTT
TRBD1,TRBJ1-6,TRBV12-3/TRBV12-4,-,CASSLEGASSYNSPLHF,TGTGCCAGCAGTTTGGAGGGGGCCTCCTCCTATAATTCACCCCTCCACTTT
-,TRBJ2-7,TRBV28,-,CASRHGAGTLYEQYF,TGTGCCAGCAGACACGGAGCCGGGACTCTCTACGAGCAGTACTTC
TRBD2,TRBJ2-7,TRBV7-3,few,CASSPSGVFGEQYF,TGTGCCAGCAGCCCCAGCGGGGTTTTCGGCGAGCAGTACTTC
-,TRBJ1-1,TRBV28,-,CASTVNRGDAFF,TGTGCCAGCACCGTTAATCGGGGGGATGCTTTCTTT
-,TRBJ1-1,TRBV2,-,CASRVTLNTEAFF,TGTGCCAGCAGGGTGACTTTGAACACTGAAGCTTTCTTT
-,TRBJ1-5,TRBV6-1,few,CASSELVNQPQHF,TGTGCCAGCAGTGAACTGGTCAATCAGCCCCAGCATTTT
-,TRBJ1-1,TRBV7-3,-,CASSLTPQNTEAFF,TGTGCCAGCAGCTTAACCCCCCAGAACACTGAAGCTTTCTTT
TRBD2,TRBJ2-3,TRBV5-1,few,CASSERTSRDTQYF,TGCGCCAGCAGTGAAAGGACTAGCCGAGATACGCAGTATTTT
TRBD1,TRBJ1-2,TRBV6-2/TRBV6-3,-,CASSWDRVYGYTF,TGTGCCAGCAGTTGGGACAGGGTCTATGGCTACACCTTC
-,TRBJ1-2,TRBV10-3,-,CAISERKTGLSSRDYSYTF,TGTGCCATCAGTGAGAGGAAAACGGGACTCTCTTCGAGGGACTATAGCTACACCTTC
-,TRBJ2-7,TRBV15,-,CATSSFRGNEQYF,TGTGCCACCAGCAGCTTTCGGGGAAACGAGCAGTACTTC
-,TRBJ2-1,TRBV4-1,-,CASSQPARDPEQFF,TGCGCCAGCAGCCAACCGGCCAGGGACCCTGAGCAGTTCTTC
-,TRBJ1-6,TRBV7-9,-,CASSLWTPDSPLHF,TGTGCCAGCAGCCTCTGGACCCCGGATTCACCCCTCCACTTT